The sequence of this TCR beta chain was determined in a study of T cell repertoires in cytomegalovirus infection. Regarding the study as a whole: Summed frequency of public TCR beta families distinguished CMV carriers with the relevant HLA.

This CDR3 region has 13 residues. Trimming removed 3 bases from V and 7 bases from J, with 12 bases in between. CDR1 is SGHAT and CDR2 is FQNNGV in the germline V gene. Each CDR3 protein gets one entry after TCRdb re-called the reads with MiXCR. The sample shows some 200,000 distinct CDR3 sequences, approximately 19% of them seen only once. This clonotype appeared a few times. Its antigen is unidentified. The sequenced sample was PBMCs. The chain combines TRBV11-2 with TRBJ1-2; D remains unclear. The TCR originated in a human donor in good health (CMV status not recorded). Some clones in this sample may be carry-over from other donors' samples. CDR3 sequence reads: CASSLEPGSGYTF. The DNA of the CDR3 is TGTGCCAGCAGCTTGGAGCCCGGTAGTGGCTACACCTTC.